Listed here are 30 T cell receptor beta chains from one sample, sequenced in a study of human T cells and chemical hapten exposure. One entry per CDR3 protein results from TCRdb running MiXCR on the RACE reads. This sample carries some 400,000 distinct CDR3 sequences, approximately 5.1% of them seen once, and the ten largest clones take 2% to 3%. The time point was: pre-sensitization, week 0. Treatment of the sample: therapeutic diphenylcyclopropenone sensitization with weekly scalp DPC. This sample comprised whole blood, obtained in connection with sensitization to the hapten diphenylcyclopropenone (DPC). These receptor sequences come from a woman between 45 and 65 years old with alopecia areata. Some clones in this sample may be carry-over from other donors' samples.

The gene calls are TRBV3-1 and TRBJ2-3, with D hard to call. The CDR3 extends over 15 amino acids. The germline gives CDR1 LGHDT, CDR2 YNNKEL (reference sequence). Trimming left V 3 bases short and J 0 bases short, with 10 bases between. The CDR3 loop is CASSQAVLSTDTQYF. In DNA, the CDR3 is TGTGCCAGCAGCCAGGCAGTACTAAGCACAGATACGCAGTATTTT.

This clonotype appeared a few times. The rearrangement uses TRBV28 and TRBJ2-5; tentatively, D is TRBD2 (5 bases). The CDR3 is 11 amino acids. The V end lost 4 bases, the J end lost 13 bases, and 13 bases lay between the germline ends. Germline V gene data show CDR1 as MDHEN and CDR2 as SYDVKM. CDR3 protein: CASSSGAAWYF. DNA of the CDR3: TGTGCCAGCAGTTCAGGAGCGGCCTGGTACTTC.

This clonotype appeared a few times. The CDR3 nucleotides are TGTGCCAGTCAGTTCGGGGATTTAAACACTGAAGCTTTCTTT. Protein product: CASQFGDLNTEAFF. The chain recombines TRBV6-6 with TRBJ1-1; the D is unclear. V lost 9 bases, J lost 2 bases, and 16 bases lay in between. The germline CDR1 and CDR2 sequences are MNHNY and SVGAGI (reference sequence). The CDR3 runs 14 residues.

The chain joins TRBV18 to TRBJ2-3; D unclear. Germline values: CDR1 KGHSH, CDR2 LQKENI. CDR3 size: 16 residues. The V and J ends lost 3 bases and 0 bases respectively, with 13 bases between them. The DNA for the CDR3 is TGTGCCAGCTCACCGGGATGGACGGCTAGCACAGATACGCAGTATTTT. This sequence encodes CASSPGWTASTDTQYF. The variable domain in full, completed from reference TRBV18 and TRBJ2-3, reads NAGVMQNPRHLVRRRGQEARLRCSPMKGHSHVYWYRQLPEEGLKFMVYLQKENIIDESGMPKERFSAEFPKEGPSILRIQQVVRGDSAAYFCASSPGWTASTDTQYFGPGTRLTVL.

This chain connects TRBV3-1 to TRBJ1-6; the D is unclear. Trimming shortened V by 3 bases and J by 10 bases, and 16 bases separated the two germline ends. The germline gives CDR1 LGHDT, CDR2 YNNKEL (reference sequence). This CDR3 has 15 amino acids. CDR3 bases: TGTGCCAGCAGCCATCGGGTGCAAAACCCATCACCCCTCCACTTT. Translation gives CASSHRVQNPSPLHF.

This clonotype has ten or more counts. The CDR3 spells CSAGSGPQHF. CDR3 DNA sequence: TGCAGTGCTGGCAGTGGGCCCCAGCATTTT. J is TRBJ1-5 and V is TRBV20-1; no definite D call. V lost 5 bases and J 9 bases, leaving 8 bases between the germline ends. The CDR3 sequence is 10 residues long. The germline V gene has CDR1 DFQATT and CDR2 SNEGSKA (reference sequence).

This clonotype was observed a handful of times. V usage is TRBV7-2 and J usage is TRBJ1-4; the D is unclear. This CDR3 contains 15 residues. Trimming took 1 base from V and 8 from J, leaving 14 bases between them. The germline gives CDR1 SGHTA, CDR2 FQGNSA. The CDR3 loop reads CASSLVGGREEKLFF. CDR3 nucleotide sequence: TGTGCCAGCAGCTTAGTTGGAGGGAGGGAAGAAAAACTGTTTTTT.

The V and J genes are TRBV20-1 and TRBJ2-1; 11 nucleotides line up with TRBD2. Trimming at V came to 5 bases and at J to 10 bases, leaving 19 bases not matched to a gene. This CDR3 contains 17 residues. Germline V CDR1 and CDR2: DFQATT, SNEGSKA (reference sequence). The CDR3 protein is CSALQILTSGKGREQFF. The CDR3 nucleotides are TGCAGTGCTCTTCAAATCTTGACTAGCGGGAAAGGTAGGGAGCAGTTCTTC.

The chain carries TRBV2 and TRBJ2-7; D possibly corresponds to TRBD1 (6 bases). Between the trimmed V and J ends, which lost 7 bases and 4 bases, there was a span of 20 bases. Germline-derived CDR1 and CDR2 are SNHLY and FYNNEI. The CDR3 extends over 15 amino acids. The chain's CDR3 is CASTPGKQGSYEQYF. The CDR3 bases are TGTGCCAGCACCCCGGGGAAACAGGGTAGTTACGAGCAGTACTTC.

CDR3 region: CASRRGSQPQHF. CDR3 DNA: TGTGCCAGCAGAAGGGGATCCCAGCCCCAGCATTTT. The chain uses TRBV27 and TRBJ1-5, with D perhaps TRBD1 (5 bases). Per the germline V gene, CDR1 is MNHEY and CDR2 is SMNVEV (reference sequence). The CDR3 runs to 12 residues. V shed 6 bases and J shed 7 bases, with 10 bases lying between them.

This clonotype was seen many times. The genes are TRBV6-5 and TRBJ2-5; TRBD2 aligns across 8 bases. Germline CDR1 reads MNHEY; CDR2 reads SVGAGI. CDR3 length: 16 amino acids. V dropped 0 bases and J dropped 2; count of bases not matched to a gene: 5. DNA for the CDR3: TGTGCCAGCAGTTACTCCTTGGCGGGGGGACAAGAGACCCAGTACTTC. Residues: CASSYSLAGGQETQYF.

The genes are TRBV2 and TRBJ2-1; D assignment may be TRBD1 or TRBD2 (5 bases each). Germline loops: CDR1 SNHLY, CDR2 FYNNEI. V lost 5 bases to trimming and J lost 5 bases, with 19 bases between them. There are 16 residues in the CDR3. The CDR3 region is CASSFRGPRRNNEQFF. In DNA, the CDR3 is TGTGCCAGCAGTTTCCGGGGACCCAGAAGGAACAATGAGCAGTTCTTC.

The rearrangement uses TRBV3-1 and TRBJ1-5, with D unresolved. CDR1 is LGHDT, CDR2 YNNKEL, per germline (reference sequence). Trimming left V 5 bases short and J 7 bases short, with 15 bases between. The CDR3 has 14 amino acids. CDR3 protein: CASSSDSGHQPQHF. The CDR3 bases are TGTGCCAGCAGCTCCGACTCAGGTCACCAGCCCCAGCATTTT.

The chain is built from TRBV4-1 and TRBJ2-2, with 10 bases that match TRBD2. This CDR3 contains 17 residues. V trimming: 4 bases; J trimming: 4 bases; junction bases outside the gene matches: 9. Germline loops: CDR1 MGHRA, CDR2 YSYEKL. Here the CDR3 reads CASSPEGTSASTGELFF. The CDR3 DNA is TGCGCCAGCAGCCCAGAGGGGACTAGCGCGTCCACCGGGGAGCTGTTTTTT.

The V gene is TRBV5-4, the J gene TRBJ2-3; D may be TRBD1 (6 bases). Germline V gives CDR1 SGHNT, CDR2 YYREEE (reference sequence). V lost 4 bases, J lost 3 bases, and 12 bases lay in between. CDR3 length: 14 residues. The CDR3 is CASSHSGQTDTQYF. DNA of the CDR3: TGTGCCAGCAGCCATTCCGGACAGACAGATACGCAGTATTTT.

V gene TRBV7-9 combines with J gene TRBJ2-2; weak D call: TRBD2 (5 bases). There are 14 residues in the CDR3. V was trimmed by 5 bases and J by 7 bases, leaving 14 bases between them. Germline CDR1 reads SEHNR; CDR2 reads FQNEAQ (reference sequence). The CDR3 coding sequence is TGTGCCAGCAGCCCTCCGTTCGGGATCGGGGAGCTGTTTTTT. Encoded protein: CASSPPFGIGELFF.

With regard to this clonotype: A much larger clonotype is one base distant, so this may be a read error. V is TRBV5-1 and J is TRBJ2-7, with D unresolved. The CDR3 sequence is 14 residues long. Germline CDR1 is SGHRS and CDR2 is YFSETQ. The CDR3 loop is CASGLAGSNYEQYF. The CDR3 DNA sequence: TGCGCCAGCGGCTTGGCTGGCAGTAACTACGAGCAGTACTTC.

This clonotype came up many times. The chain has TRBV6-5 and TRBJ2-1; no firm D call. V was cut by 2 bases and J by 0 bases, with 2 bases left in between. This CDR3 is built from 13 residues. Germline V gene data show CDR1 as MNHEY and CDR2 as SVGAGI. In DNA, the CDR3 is TGTGCCAGCAGTTACAACTCCTACAATGAGCAGTTCTTC. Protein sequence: CASSYNSYNEQFF.

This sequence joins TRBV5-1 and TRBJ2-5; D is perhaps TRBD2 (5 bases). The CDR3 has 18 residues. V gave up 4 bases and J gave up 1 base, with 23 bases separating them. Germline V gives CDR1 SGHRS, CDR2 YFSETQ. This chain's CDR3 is CASSPELGPVLGQETQYF. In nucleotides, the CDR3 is TGCGCCAGCAGCCCGGAACTAGGTCCGGTATTAGGCCAAGAGACCCAGTACTTC. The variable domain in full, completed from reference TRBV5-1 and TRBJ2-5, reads KAGVTQTPRYLIKTRGQQVTLSCSPISGHRSVSWYQQTPGQGLQFLFEYFSETQRNKGNFPGRFSGRQFSNSRSEMNVSTLELGDSALYLCASSPELGPVLGQETQYFGPGTRLLVL.

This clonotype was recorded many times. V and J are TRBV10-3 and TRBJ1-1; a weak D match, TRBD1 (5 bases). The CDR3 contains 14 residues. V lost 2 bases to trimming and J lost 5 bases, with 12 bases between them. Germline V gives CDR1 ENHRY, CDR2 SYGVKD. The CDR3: CAISEAGLGTEAFF. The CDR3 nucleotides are TGTGCCATCAGTGAGGCAGGGTTGGGTACTGAAGCTTTCTTT.

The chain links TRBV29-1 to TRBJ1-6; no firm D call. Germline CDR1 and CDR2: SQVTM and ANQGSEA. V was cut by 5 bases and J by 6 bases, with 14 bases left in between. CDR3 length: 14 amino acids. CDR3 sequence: CSVQDSPSNSPLHF. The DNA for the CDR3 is TGCAGCGTTCAGGATTCCCCCTCTAATTCACCCCTCCACTTT.

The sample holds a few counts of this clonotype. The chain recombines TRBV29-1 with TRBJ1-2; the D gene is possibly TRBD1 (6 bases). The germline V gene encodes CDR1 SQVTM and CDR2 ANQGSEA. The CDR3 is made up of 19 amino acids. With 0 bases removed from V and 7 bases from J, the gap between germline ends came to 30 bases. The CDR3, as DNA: TGCAGCGTTGAAGACCGTGGGACACCGGGCCCCCATTCTAGGGGTGGCTACACCTTC. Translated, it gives CSVEDRGTPGPHSRGGYTF.

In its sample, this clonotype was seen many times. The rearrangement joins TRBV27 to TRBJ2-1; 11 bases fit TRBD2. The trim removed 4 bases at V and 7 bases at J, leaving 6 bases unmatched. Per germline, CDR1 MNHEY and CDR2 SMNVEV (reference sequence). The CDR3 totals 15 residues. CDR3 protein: CASSSFSGRGNEQFF. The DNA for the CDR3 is TGTGCCAGCAGTTCCTTTAGCGGGAGGGGGAATGAGCAGTTCTTC.

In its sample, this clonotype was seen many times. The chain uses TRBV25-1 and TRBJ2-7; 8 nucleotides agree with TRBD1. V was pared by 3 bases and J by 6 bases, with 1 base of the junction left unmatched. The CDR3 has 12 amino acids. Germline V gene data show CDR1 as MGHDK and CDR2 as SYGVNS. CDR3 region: CASSETGAEQYF. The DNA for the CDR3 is TGTGCCAGCAGTGAGACAGGGGCCGAGCAGTACTTC.

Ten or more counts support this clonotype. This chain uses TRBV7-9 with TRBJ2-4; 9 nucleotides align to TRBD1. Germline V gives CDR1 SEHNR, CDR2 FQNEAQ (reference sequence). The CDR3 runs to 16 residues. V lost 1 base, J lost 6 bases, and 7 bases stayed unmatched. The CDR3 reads CASSLGVRTGVNIQYF. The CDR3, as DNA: TGTGCCAGCAGCTTAGGAGTTAGGACAGGGGTAAACATTCAGTACTTC.

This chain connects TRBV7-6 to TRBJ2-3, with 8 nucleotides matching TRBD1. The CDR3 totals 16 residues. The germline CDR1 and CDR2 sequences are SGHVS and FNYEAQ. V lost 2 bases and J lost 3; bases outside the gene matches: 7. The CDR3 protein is CASSLLTGVRTDTQYF. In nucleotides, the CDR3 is TGTGCCAGCAGCTTATTGACAGGGGTGAGGACAGATACGCAGTATTTT.

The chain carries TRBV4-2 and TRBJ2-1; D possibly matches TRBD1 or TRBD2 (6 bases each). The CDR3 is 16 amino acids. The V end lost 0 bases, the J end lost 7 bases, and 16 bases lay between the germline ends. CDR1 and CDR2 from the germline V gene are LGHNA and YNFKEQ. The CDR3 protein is CASSQEVGGRENEQFF. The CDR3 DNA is TGTGCCAGCAGCCAAGAAGTCGGGGGCCGGGAAAATGAGCAGTTCTTC.

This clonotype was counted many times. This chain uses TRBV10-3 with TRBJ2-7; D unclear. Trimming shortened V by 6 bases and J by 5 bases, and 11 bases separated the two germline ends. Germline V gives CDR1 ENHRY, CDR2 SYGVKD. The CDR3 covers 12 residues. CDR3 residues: CAIRGLTNEQYF. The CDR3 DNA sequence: TGTGCCATCAGAGGGTTAACCAACGAGCAGTACTTC.

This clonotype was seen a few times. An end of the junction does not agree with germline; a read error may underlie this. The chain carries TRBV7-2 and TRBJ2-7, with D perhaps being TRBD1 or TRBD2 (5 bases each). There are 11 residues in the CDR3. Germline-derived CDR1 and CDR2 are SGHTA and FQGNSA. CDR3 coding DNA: TGTGCCAGCAGCTACACCGGGACCCACAACTTC. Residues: CASSYTGTHNF.

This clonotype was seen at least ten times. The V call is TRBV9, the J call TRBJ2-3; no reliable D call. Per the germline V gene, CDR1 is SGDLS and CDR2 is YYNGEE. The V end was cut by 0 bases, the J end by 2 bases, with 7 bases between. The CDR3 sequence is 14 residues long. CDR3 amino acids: CASSVGGYTDTQYF. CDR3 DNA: TGTGCCAGCAGCGTAGGCGGTTACACAGATACGCAGTATTTT.